This passage covers 7 T cell receptor beta chains from one sample sequenced in a study of early T cells in non-severe SARS-CoV-2 infection. TCRdb reanalysed the 5' RACE reads using MiXCR and keeps one entry per CDR3 protein. This table has about 64,000 distinct CDR3 sequences, 20% to 25% appearing once. Sequences were derived from whole blood, sampled at baseline. Source of these receptors: an adult who was a healthcare worker with PCR-confirmed SARS-CoV-2 infection or an uninfected control (not recorded which).

The chain is built from TRBV2 and TRBJ1-6; D gene unclear. CDR3 size: 13 residues. Germline V gives CDR1 SNHLY, CDR2 FYNNEI. V was trimmed by 4 bases and J by 7 bases, leaving 8 bases between them. The CDR3 bases are TGTGCCAGCAGTGTATCCGGGAATTCACCCCTCCACTTT. It encodes CASSVSGNSPLHF.

This clonotype was recorded a few times. The chain employs TRBV6-1 and TRBJ1-1; D unresolved. The ends were cut back, 6 bases at V and 1 base at J, with 12 bases in the middle. Germline lookup yields CDR1 MNHNS and CDR2 SASEGT. This CDR3 has 14 residues. CDR3 nucleotides: TGTGCCAGCAGGGCGCAGGAAACGAACACTGAAGCTTTCTTT. This sequence encodes CASRAQETNTEAFF.

This clonotype was detected once. The gene calls are TRBV15 and TRBJ1-1; 7 bases agree with TRBD1. This CDR3 spans 13 amino acids. Germline V gene sequence: CDR1 LNHNV, CDR2 YYDKDF (reference sequence). V was pared by 5 bases and J by 5 bases, with 5 bases of the junction left unmatched. The CDR3 DNA is TGTGCCACCAGCCCCAGGGGGGCTACTGAAGCTTTCTTT. It is translated as CATSPRGATEAFF.

The CDR3 sequence is CASSPRRRGNEQFF. CDR3 bases: TGTGCCAGCAGCCCGAGAAGGAGGGGGAATGAGCAGTTCTTC. The chain recombines TRBV7-9 with TRBJ2-1, with D perhaps being TRBD1 or TRBD2 (6 bases each). Trimming cost V 5 bases and J 7 bases, with 15 bases left between them. CDR3 size: 14 residues. CDR1 and CDR2 (germline): SEHNR, FQNEAQ (reference sequence).

This chain links TRBV7-9 with TRBJ2-2; the match to TRBD2 covers 7 bases. V lost 3 bases and J lost 3; bases outside the gene matches: 4. Germline assignment: CDR1 SEHNR and CDR2 FQNEAQ (reference sequence). The CDR3 length is 15 residues. The DNA for the CDR3 is TGTGCCAGCAGCTTTTCGGGGGGATACACCGGGGAGCTGTTTTTT. This encodes CASSFSGGYTGELFF.

This clonotype was seen a few times. The CDR3 region is CATSDPTLDHEQYF. CDR3 in DNA: TGTGCCACCAGTGACCCGACCCTCGACCACGAGCAGTACTTC. The chain carries TRBV24-1 and TRBJ2-7; no firm D call. CDR3 length: 14 amino acids. The V gene's germline CDR1 is KGHDR and CDR2 SFDVKD. Trimming left V 4 bases short and J 5 bases short, with 14 bases between.

V and J are TRBV3-1 and TRBJ2-1; 11 nucleotides agree with TRBD2. The CDR3 contains 16 residues. Germline V gene sequence: CDR1 LGHDT, CDR2 YNNKEL (reference sequence). The trim removed 2 bases at V and 2 bases at J, leaving 2 bases unmatched. The CDR3 DNA is TGTGCCAGCAGCCAATCTAGCGGGGGGCCCTACAATGAGCAGTTCTTC. Translated, it gives CASSQSSGGPYNEQFF.